The 8 T cell receptor beta chains below all came from one sample that was sequenced in a study of blood T cells in healthy people across ages (dated by TCRdb to between 2014 and 2017). Receptor amplification or capture employed 5' RACE. For sequencing, an Illumina HiSeq 2500 was employed. A second PCR of 7 to 11 cycles was performed with a sample-barcoded 5' primer and a J-beta primer mix. In-frame beta chains were kept once TCRdb had trimmed the public reads at Q25 with fastp and called clones with MiXCR. Rows with one shared CDR3 protein collapse into an entry with the most common genes and DNA. This sample gives more than 800,000 distinct CDR3 sequences in total; 35% to 55% of them show up just once. The top ten clones comprise 15% to 20% of the sample. Sequences were obtained from blood. These receptors originate from a woman between 55 and 75 years old in good health.

V is TRBV6-2 or TRBV6-3 and J is TRBJ2-3; TRBD2 matches 8 bases. The CDR3 has 18 residues. Germline trimming cut 4 bases from V and 4 bases from J; bases unmatched to any gene: 16. Looked up from germline, CDR1 is MNHEY and CDR2 is SVGEGT. The CDR3 region has the DNA TGTGCCAGCAGTTCCTCAACGGACCTAGCGGGTGTTGCAGATACGCAGTATTTT. As protein: CASSSSTDLAGVADTQYF.

The rearrangement uses TRBV12-3 or TRBV12-4 and TRBJ1-3, with D possibly matching TRBD1 (5 bases). The CDR3 loop spans 15 amino acids. V lost 3 bases and J 3 bases, leaving 12 bases between the germline ends. In nucleotides, the CDR3 is TGTGCCAGCAGTTTGGGCAGGGTCTTTGGAAACACCATATATTTT. Its translation is CASSLGRVFGNTIYF.

V and J are TRBV12-3 or TRBV12-4 and TRBJ2-1; 8 bases fit TRBD2. J lost 3 bases, V lost 6 bases, and 19 bases had no gene match. CDR3 length equals 19 residues. The CDR3 spells CASSSSLVPQRGIYNEQFF. In nucleotides, the CDR3 is TGTGCCAGCAGCTCCTCACTTGTCCCCCAGCGGGGGATCTACAATGAGCAGTTCTTC.

V is TRBV5-1 and J is TRBJ1-2, with 8 bases matching TRBD1. There are 13 residues in the CDR3. Looked up from germline, CDR1 is SGHRS and CDR2 is YFSETQ. V shed 4 bases and J 7 bases; nucleotides not matched to a gene: 6. This chain's CDR3 is CASSPGQDCGYTF. The CDR3 DNA follows: TGCGCCAGCAGCCCGGGACAGGACTGTGGCTACACCTTC.

V usage is TRBV21-1 and J usage is TRBJ2-7; the table assigns TRBD2, which was not confirmed against the DNA. The J call may be mistaken, given a closer DNA end match to TRBJ2-5. TRBV21-1 is annotated as a pseudogene. CDR3 length: 15 residues. The CDR3 bases are TGTGCCAGCATCCGACTAGCGGGAGCTACAAAGACCCAGTACTTC. Protein product: CASIRLAGATKTQYF.

This clonotype appeared a few times. CDR3 sequence (DNA): TGCAGTGCTAGGAGCAGGGTACAAGAGACCCAGTACTTC. Its translation is CSARSRVQETQYF. The V and J genes are TRBV20-1 and TRBJ2-5; maybe TRBD1 (5 bases). Germline V gene data show CDR1 as DFQATT and CDR2 as SNEGSKA (reference sequence). V was trimmed by 3 bases and J by 2 bases, leaving 10 bases between them. The CDR3 consists of 13 residues.

The gene calls are TRBV18 and TRBJ2-7; possible D gene TRBD1, 6 bases. CDR1 and CDR2 (germline): KGHSH, LQKENI. CDR3 length: 16 amino acids. V was cut by 1 base and J by 5 bases, with 18 bases left in between. The CDR3 protein is CASSPLPGTMFNEQYF. The CDR3 coding sequence is TGTGCCAGCTCACCACTGCCCGGGACAATGTTTAACGAGCAGTACTTC.

The table lists this clonotype with many counts. V and J are TRBV18 and TRBJ2-5; D might be TRBD2 (5 bases). Germline V lookup: CDR1 KGHSH, CDR2 LQKENI. Between the trimmed V and J ends, which lost 1 base and 2 bases, there was a span of 11 bases. The CDR3 loop spans 15 amino acids. CDR3 region: CASSPRAEAQETQYF. The CDR3 bases are TGTGCCAGCTCACCACGGGCGGAGGCGCAAGAGACCCAGTACTTC.